This T cell receptor (beta chain) was obtained from a study of beta chain features in type 1 diabetes. Notes on the study in general: Moderate yet significant TCRB CDR3 shortening was seen in Type 1 diabetes patients in all four CD4+ subsets. Small HLA sub-analyses could not settle whether HLA shapes TCRB rearrangement.

Sorting that relied on CD45RO/CCR7/CD25/CD127/CD95/CD27 yielded CD4+ naive, central memory, regulatory and stem cell-like memory cells. Points on this clone: What it binds is not known.

The investigators reverse transcribed all of the isolated RNA, so they sequenced expressed TCRB transcripts. Assay: immunoSEQ multiplex PCR; the TCRdb copy retains only in-frame clones and omits some. The sample has 20,000 to 25,000 clones; approximately 70% are singletons. The V end lost 6 bases, the J end lost 1 base, and 9 bases lay between the germline ends. The germline V gene has CDR1 LNHDA and CDR2 SQIVND (reference sequence). This CDR3 spans 13 amino acids. Sequencing was performed on stem cell memory CD4+ T cells from blood. The TCR originated in a woman in her thirties or forties with type 1 diabetes. The chain combines TRBV19 with TRBJ1-1; D possibly corresponds to TRBD1 (5 bases). CDR3 nucleotide sequence: TGTGCCAGTAGAAACAGGTCGAACACTGAAGCTTTCTTT. It yields the protein CASRNRSNTEAFF.